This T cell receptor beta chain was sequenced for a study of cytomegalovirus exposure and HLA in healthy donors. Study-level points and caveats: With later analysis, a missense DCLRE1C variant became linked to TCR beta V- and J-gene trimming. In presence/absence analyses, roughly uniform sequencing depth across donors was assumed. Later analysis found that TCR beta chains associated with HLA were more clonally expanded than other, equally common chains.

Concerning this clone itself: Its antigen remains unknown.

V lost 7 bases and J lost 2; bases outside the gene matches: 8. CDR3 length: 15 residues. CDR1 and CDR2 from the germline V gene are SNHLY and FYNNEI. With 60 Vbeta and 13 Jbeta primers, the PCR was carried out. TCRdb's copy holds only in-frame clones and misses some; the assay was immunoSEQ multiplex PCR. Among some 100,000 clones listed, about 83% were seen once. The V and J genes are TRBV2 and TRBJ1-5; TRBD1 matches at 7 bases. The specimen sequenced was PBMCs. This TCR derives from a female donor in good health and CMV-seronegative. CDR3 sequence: CASTQGEGGNQPQHF. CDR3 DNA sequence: TGTGCCAGCACTCAGGGGGAAGGAGGCAATCAGCCCCAGCATTTT.